What follows are 7 T cell receptor beta chains derived from one specimen sequenced in a study of blood T cell repertoires in COVID-19. The data were produced by immunoSEQ multiplex PCR, yet TCRdb's version contains in-frame clones alone and is incomplete. Seen here are over 30,000 clones, over 75% observed once, and the top ten hold roughly 18%. The sample taken for sequencing was peripheral blood. The receptor source for this set is a woman between 55 and 75 years old with active COVID-19.

The CDR3 DNA reads TGTGCCAGCAGCCAAGGGGGCGGGAGCACAGATACGCAGTATTTT. It translates to CASSQGGGSTDTQYF. The chain is built from TRBV7-8 and TRBJ2-3, with 7 bases lining up with TRBD1. This CDR3 contains 15 residues. Per germline, CDR1 SGHVS and CDR2 FQNEAQ. V dropped 5 bases and J dropped 0; count of bases not matched to a gene: 5.

The genes are TRBV28 and TRBJ2-6; D remains unclear. The CDR3 contains 15 residues. CDR1 is MDHEN, CDR2 SYDVKM, per germline. V was trimmed by 2 bases and J by 0 bases, leaving 5 bases between them. DNA for the CDR3: TGTGCCAGCAGTTTAGCGGACTCTGGGGCCAACGTCCTGACTTTC. As protein: CASSLADSGANVLTF.

The V call is TRBV2, the J call TRBJ1-2, with D possibly TRBD1 on 5 matching bases. Germline values: CDR1 SNHLY, CDR2 FYNNEI. V was pared by 6 bases and J by 3 bases, with 11 bases between. The CDR3 runs to 13 residues. The CDR3 DNA reads TGTGCCAGCAGCCCCAGGGTTCACTATGGCTACACCTTC. This gives the protein CASSPRVHYGYTF.

The V and J genes are TRBV28 and TRBJ2-1, with 9 bases identical to TRBD1. With 2 bases clipped from V and 8 bases from J, the junction kept 7 bases outside the gene matches. This CDR3 contains 15 residues. Germline lookup yields CDR1 MDHEN and CDR2 SYDVKM. The CDR3 nucleotides are TGTGCCAGCAGTTTAGGGACAGGGTTGGGTGATGAGCAGTTCTTC. This translates into CASSLGTGLGDEQFF.

The chain combines TRBV7-3 with TRBJ2-3; D gene ambiguous. CDR3 size: 14 residues. The germline V gene encodes CDR1 SGHTA and CDR2 FQGTGA. V was shortened by 2 bases and J by 0 bases, with 6 bases between the two germline ends. The DNA of the CDR3 is TGTGCCAGCAGCTTATTTTCTAGCACAGATACGCAGTATTTT. This sequence encodes CASSLFSSTDTQYF.

This chain links TRBV7-3 with TRBJ2-7, with TRBD2 identical over 14 bases. This CDR3 has 17 amino acids. Trimming at V came to 5 bases and at J to 4 bases, leaving 10 bases not matched to a gene. Per the germline V gene, CDR1 is SGHTA and CDR2 is FQGTGA. CDR3 nucleotides: TGTGCCAGCAGCACCCGACTAGCGGGAGGGCCCTGTTACGAGCAGTACTTC. Amino acid sequence: CASSTRLAGGPCYEQYF.

This clone has only one observation. The genes are TRBV7-8 and TRBJ2-7, with D possibly being TRBD2 (6 bases). Trimming removed 5 bases from V and 2 bases from J, with 13 bases in between. The CDR3 has 14 residues. Germline CDR1 SGHVS, CDR2 FQNEAQ. CDR3 region: CASSLGAGPYEQYF. DNA of the CDR3: TGTGCCAGCAGCCTAGGGGCGGGACCCTACGAGCAGTACTTC.